The rows below give T cell receptor beta chains drawn from one sample of a study of CD8+CD57+ T cells in acquired aplastic anemia. Using its own MiXCR run on the reads, TCRdb lists one record per CDR3 protein. Of over 150,000 distinct CDR3 sequences detected, nearly 65% appear once; the ten largest clones hold roughly 43%. Input material: sorted CD4+, CD8+, or CD8+CD57+ T cells (not recorded which) from PBMCs. These receptors all come from a human donor with aplastic anemia. The CDR3 runs from the conserved cysteine through the conserved F or W. D genes are given only for firm matches. Only part of the rows carry a size: once, few, many, or a class if the clone is expanded.

DNA	CDR3	J	size	D	V
TGTGCCAGCAGCTTAGTCACAGGTCGGGCCACTGAAGCTTTCTTT	CASSLVTGRATEAFF	TRBJ1-1	-	-	TRBV7-2
TGTGCCAGCAGCCTGGGGACCGGGGGAGAGACCCAGTACTTC	CASSLGTGGETQYF	TRBJ2-5	-	-	TRBV5-5
TGCAGTGCTAGACGGGCTGCAACTAATGAAAAACTGTTTTTT	CSARRAATNEKLFF	TRBJ1-4	-	-	TRBV20-1
TGTGCCGGCCGGGACAACTACGAGCAGTACTTC	CAGRDNYEQYF	TRBJ2-7	many	-	TRBV2
TGTGCCAGCAGCTCTAGCTCTGGGGCCAACGTCCTGACTTTC	CASSSSSGANVLTF	TRBJ2-6	-	-	TRBV7-2
TGCAGCGTTGAAGAGGGCGGTTATGGCTACACCTTC	CSVEEGGYGYTF	TRBJ1-2	once	-	TRBV29-1
TGCGCCAGCAAACTAGCGGGGTTCCACGAGCAGTACTTC	CASKLAGFHEQYF	TRBJ2-7	-	TRBD2	TRBV10-1
TGTGCCAGCAGATTATCTGCAGGGGAAGGTTACGAGCAGTACTTC	CASRLSAGEGYEQYF	TRBJ2-7	-	-	TRBV9
TGTGCCAGCAGCGTAGGGGTCGGGGGGGGCTACGAGCAGTACTTC	CASSVGVGGGYEQYF	TRBJ2-7	many	TRBD2	TRBV9
TGCAGTGCTAGAAACATGACAGCTTTCTTT	CSARNMTAFF	TRBJ1-1	-	-	TRBV20-1
TGCAGCGTTGTTGTACCGGGCACAGATACGCAGTATTTT	CSVVVPGTDTQYF	TRBJ2-3	few	-	TRBV29-1
TGTGCCAGCAGCTTAGGAGGGGCGAATCAGCCCCAGCATTTT	CASSLGGANQPQHF	TRBJ1-5	few	-	TRBV7-6
TGTGCCAGCAGCTCCCACAATGAGCAGTTCTTC	CASSSHNEQFF	TRBJ2-1	-	-	TRBV9
TGTGCCACCAGTGATTCGGGGGGGTCTAGCAAATCGGAGACCCAGTACTTC	CATSDSGGSSKSETQYF	TRBJ2-5	-	TRBD2	TRBV24-1
TGCAGTGCTAGAGTAATGGGCGAGACCCAGTACTTC	CSARVMGETQYF	TRBJ2-5	-	-	TRBV20-1
TGTGCCAGCAGTTACTGGACAGGGGGGACTGAAGCTTTCTTT	CASSYWTGGTEAFF	TRBJ1-1	-	TRBD1	TRBV6-2/TRBV6-3
TGTGCCACCCGGGACACATACACAGATACGCAGTATTTT	CATRDTYTDTQYF	TRBJ2-3	-	-	TRBV10-3
TGCAGTGCTAGAGATTCCGGAGGGGTCCCACCAGATACGCAGTATTTT	CSARDSGGVPPDTQYF	TRBJ2-3	many	-	TRBV20-1
TGTGCCATCGCCGAGCGGCACGAGCAGTACTTC	CAIAERHEQYF	TRBJ2-7	once	-	TRBV10-3
TGCAGTGCTAGAGATAGGGACAGGGTTTACAATGAGCAGTTCTTC	CSARDRDRVYNEQFF	TRBJ2-1	-	TRBD1	TRBV20-1
TGTGCCAGCTCATCGGACAGGGTAGTGAATCAGCCCCAGCATTTT	CASSSDRVVNQPQHF	TRBJ1-5	few	TRBD1	TRBV18
TGTGCCAGCCTAGGCTCTGGAAACACCATATATTTT	CASLGSGNTIYF	TRBJ1-3	once	-	TRBV6-6
TGTGCCAGCAGCTTAGGGAGGGGTGGGAATGAGCAGTTCTTC	CASSLGRGGNEQFF	TRBJ2-1	-	TRBD2	TRBV5-4
TGCAGTGCTAGGACAGGGGAAAACCAAGAGACCCAGTACTTC	CSARTGENQETQYF	TRBJ2-5	-	TRBD1	TRBV20-1
TGTGCCTGGGGGGCAGGCAGGGGAGTGACCGGGGAGCTGTTTTTT	CAWGAGRGVTGELFF	TRBJ2-2	-	-	TRBV30
TGCAGCGTTGAGGCGGAGACCCAGTACTTC	CSVEAETQYF	TRBJ2-5	-	-	TRBV29-1
TGTGCCAGCAGCGCCCCGACAGGGCCCTACGAGCAGTACTTC	CASSAPTGPYEQYF	TRBJ2-7	once	TRBD1	TRBV7-9
TGCAGTGCTAGTTATAGCGGGAGAGCTATATACAATGAGCAGTTCTTC	CSASYSGRAIYNEQFF	TRBJ2-1	-	TRBD2	TRBV20-1
TGTGCCAGCAGTTTTGTGCGGGGGGTAGAGACTCGCTTCACAGATATGCAGTATTTT	CASSFVRGVETRFTDMQYF	TRBJ2-3	-	TRBD2	TRBV12-3/TRBV12-4
TGTGCCAGCAGTGCTAGCGGGGGGAACCAAGAGACCCAGTACTTC	CASSASGGNQETQYF	TRBJ2-5	many	TRBD2	TRBV9
TGTGCCAGCAGCTTCGGACTAGGCACAGATACGCAGTATTTT	CASSFGLGTDTQYF	TRBJ2-3	many	TRBD2	TRBV7-2
TGTGCCATCAGTGAGACGCGGGAGCTTAATGAAAAACTGTTTTTT	CAISETRELNEKLFF	TRBJ1-4	few	-	TRBV10-3
TGTGCCAGCAGTGGACTTGACAGGGGACATCGCGGCTACACCTTC	CASSGLDRGHRGYTF	TRBJ1-2	many	TRBD1	TRBV6-5
TGCGCCAGCATGGGGGGTGGGACTAGCGGGGGGGAAGCCTACAATGAGCAGTTCTTC	CASMGGGTSGGEAYNEQFF	TRBJ2-1	-	TRBD2	TRBV10-2
TGTGCCAGCAGCACTGACAGGTTTAGTCAGCCCCAGCATTTT	CASSTDRFSQPQHF	TRBJ1-5	many	-	TRBV27
TGTGCCAGCAGCTTGGTGGGCAGCTATAATTCACCCCTCCACTTT	CASSLVGSYNSPLHF	TRBJ1-6	few	-	TRBV7-3
TGTGCCACCAGTGACCCAACTAGCGGGTTCTACAATGAGCAGTTCTTC	CATSDPTSGFYNEQFF	TRBJ2-1	-	TRBD2	TRBV24-1
TGTGCCAGTAGTACCTTAAGGGAGGGTAGGTTTAAGAACACTGAAGCTTTCTTT	CASSTLREGRFKNTEAFF	TRBJ1-1	-	-	TRBV19
TGCGCCAGCAGCTTTAACAATGAGCAGTTCTTC	CASSFNNEQFF	TRBJ2-1	once	-	TRBV5-1
TGTGCCAGCAGCGAAACAGGGTACAACGAGCAGTACTTC	CASSETGYNEQYF	TRBJ2-7	once	-	TRBV9
TGTGCCAGCAGCTTGGGGTGGAACACTGAAGCTTTCTTT	CASSLGWNTEAFF	TRBJ1-1	many	-	TRBV5-6
TGTGCCAGCAGCTTCACTACTGAAGCTTTCTTT	CASSFTTEAFF	TRBJ1-1	many	-	TRBV5-8
TGTGCCAGCAGGAGGCTAGCGGGCCCGGAGCAGTACTTC	CASRRLAGPEQYF	TRBJ2-7	few	TRBD2	TRBV2
TGCAGTGCTAGGGGGGACAGTACCTACGAGCAGTACTTC	CSARGDSTYEQYF	TRBJ2-7	-	TRBD1	TRBV20-1